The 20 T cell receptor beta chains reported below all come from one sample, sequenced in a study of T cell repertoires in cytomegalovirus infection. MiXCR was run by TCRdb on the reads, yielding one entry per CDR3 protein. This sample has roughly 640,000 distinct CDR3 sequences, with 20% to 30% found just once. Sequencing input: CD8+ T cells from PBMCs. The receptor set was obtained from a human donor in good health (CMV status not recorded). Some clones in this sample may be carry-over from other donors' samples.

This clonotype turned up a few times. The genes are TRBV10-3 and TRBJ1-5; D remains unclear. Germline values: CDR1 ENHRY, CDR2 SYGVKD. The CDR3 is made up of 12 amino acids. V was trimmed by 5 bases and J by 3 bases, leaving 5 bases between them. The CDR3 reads CAISRANQPQHF. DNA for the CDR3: TGTGCCATCAGTAGGGCCAATCAGCCCCAGCATTTT.

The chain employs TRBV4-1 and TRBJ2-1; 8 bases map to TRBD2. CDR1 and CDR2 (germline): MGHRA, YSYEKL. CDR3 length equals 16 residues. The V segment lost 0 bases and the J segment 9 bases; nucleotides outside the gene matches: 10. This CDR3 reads CASSQEISGKLGEQFF. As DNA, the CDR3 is TGCGCCAGCAGCCAAGAAATTAGCGGGAAGTTGGGTGAGCAGTTCTTC.

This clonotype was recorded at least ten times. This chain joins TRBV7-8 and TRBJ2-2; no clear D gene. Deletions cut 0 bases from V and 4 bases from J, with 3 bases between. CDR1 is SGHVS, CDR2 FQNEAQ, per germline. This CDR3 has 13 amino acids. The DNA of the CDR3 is TGTGCCAGCAGCTTAGCGTTCACCGGGGAGCTGTTTTTT. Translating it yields CASSLAFTGELFF.

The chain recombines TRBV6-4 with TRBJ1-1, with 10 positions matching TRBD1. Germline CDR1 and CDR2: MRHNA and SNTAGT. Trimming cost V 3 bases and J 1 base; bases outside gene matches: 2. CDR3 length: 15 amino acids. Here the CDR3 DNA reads TGTGCCAGCAGTGAGCGGACAGGGGGGAACACTGAAGCTTTCTTT. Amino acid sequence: CASSERTGGNTEAFF.

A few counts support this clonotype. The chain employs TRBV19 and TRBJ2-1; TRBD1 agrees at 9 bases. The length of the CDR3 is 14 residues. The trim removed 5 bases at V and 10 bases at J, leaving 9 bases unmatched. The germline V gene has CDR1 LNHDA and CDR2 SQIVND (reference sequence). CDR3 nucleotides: TGTGCCAGTAGTCTAGGGACAGGGCGAGGCGAGCAGTTCTTC. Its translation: CASSLGTGRGEQFF.

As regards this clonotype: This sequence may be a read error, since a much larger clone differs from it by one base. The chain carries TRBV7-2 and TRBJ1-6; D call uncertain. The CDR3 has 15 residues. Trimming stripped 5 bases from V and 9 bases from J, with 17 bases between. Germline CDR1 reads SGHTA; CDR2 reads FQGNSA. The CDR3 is CASSPVDFLSSPLHF. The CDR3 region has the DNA TGTGCCAGCAGCCCCGTGGACTTCTTGAGTTCACCCCTCCACTTT.

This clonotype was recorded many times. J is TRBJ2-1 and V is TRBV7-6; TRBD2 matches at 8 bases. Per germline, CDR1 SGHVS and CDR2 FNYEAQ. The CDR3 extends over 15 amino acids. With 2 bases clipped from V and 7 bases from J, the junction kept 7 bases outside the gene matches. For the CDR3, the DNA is TGTGCCAGCAGCTTAAGGGCGGGGGGCCCTAATGAGCAGTTCTTC. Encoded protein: CASSLRAGGPNEQFF.

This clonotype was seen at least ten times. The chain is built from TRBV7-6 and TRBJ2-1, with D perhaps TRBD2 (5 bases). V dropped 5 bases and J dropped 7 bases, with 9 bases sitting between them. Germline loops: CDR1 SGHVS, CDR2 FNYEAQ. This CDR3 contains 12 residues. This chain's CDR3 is CASSEGLNEQFF. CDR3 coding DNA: TGTGCCAGCAGCGAAGGACTGAATGAGCAGTTCTTC. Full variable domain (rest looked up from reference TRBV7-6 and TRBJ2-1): GAGVSQSPRYKVTKRGQDVALRCDPISGHVSLYWYRQALGQGPEFLTYFNYEAQQDKSGLPNDRFSAERPEGSISTLTIQRTEQRDSAMYRCASSEGLNEQFFGPGTRLTVL.

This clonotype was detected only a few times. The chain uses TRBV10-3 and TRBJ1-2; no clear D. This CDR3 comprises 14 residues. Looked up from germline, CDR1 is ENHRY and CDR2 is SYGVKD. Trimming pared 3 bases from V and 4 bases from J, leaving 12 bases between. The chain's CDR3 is CAISEERSRYGYTF. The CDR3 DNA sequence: TGTGCCATCAGTGAAGAGAGATCCCGCTATGGCTACACCTTC.

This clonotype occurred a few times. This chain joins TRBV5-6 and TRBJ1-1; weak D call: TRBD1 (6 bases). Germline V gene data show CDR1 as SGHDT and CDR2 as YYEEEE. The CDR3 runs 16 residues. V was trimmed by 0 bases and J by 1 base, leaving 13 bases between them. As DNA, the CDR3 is TGTGCCAGCAGCTTGGACTACAGGGTTTGGAACACTGAAGCTTTCTTT. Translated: CASSLDYRVWNTEAFF. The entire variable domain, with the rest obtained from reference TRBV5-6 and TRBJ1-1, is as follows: DAGVTQSPTHLIKTRGQQVTLRCSPKSGHDTVSWYQQALGQGPQFIFQYYEEEERQRGNFPDRFSGHQFPNYSSELNVNALLLGDSALYLCASSLDYRVWNTEAFFGQGTRLTVV.

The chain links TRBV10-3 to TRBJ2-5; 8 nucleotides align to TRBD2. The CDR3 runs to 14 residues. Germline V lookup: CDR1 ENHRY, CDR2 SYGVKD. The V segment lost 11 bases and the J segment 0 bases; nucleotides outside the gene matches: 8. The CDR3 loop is CAAAGSGDQETQYF. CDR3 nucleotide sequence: TGTGCCGCGGCGGGTAGCGGGGACCAAGAGACCCAGTACTTC.

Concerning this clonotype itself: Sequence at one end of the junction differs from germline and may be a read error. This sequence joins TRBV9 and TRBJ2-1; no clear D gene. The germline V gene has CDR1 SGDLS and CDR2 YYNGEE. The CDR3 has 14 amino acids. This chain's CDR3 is CANSLYGGYNEQFF. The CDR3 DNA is TGTGCCAACAGCCTTTATGGTGGCTACAATGAGCAGTTCTTC. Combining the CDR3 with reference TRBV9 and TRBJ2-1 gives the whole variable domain DSGVTQTPKHLITATGQRVTLRCSPRSGDLSVYWYQQSLDQGLQFLIQYYNGEERAKGNILERFSAQQFPDLHSELNLSSLELGDSALYFCANSLYGGYNEQFFGPGTRLTVL.

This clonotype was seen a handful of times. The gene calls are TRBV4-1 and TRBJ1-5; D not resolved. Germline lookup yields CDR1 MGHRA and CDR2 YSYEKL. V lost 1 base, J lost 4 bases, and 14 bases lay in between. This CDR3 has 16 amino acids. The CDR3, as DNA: TGCGCCAGCAGCCAAGCCGGGATAACAGAGAATCAGCCCCAGCATTTT. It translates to CASSQAGITENQPQHF.

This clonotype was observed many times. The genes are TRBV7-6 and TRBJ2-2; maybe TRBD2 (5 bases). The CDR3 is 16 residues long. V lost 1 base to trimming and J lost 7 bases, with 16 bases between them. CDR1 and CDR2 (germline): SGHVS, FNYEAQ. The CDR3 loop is CASSLGGSSFGGELFF. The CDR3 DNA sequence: TGTGCCAGCAGCTTAGGAGGGTCTAGCTTTGGCGGGGAGCTGTTTTTT.

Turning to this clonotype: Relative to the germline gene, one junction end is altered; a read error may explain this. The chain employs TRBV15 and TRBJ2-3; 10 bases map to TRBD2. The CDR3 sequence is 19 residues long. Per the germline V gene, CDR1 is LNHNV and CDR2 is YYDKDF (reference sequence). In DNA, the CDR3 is TGTGCCACCTGCAGAGTCAGCGGGGGGGCCCTGTCTGGCACAGATACGCAGTATTTT. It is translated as CATCRVSGGALSGTDTQYF.

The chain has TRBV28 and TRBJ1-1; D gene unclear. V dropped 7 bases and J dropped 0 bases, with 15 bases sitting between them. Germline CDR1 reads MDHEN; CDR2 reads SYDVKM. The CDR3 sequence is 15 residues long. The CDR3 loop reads CASKDGKRMNTEAFF. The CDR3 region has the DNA TGTGCCAGCAAAGATGGCAAGCGTATGAACACTGAAGCTTTCTTT.

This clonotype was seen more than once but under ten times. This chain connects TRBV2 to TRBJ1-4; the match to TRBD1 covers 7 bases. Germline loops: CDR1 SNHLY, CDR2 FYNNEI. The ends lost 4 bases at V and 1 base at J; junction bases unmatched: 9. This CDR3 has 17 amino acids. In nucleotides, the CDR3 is TGTGCCAGCAGTGGTATTGGGGACAGACGAACTAATGAAAAACTGTTTTTT. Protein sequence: CASSGIGDRRTNEKLFF.

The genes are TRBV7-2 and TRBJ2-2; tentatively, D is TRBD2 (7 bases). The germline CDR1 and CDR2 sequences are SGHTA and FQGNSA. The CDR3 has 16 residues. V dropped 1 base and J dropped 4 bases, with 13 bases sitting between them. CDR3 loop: CASSLVRGDITGELFF. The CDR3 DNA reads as TGTGCCAGCAGCTTAGTCCGGGGGGACATCACCGGGGAGCTGTTTTTT.

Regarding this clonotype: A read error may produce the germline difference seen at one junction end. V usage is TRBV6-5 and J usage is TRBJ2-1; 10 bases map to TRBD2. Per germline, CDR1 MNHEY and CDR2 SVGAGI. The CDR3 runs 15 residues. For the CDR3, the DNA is TGTGTCAGCAGTTACAAGCGGGGGGGCCTCAATGAGCAGTTCTTC. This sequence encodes CVSSYKRGGLNEQFF.

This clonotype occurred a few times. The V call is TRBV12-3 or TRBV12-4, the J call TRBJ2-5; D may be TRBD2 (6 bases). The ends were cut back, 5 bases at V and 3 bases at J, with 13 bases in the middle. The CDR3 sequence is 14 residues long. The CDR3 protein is CASSLRGRKETQYF. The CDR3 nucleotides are TGTGCCAGCAGTCTCCGGGGGAGAAAAGAGACCCAGTACTTC.